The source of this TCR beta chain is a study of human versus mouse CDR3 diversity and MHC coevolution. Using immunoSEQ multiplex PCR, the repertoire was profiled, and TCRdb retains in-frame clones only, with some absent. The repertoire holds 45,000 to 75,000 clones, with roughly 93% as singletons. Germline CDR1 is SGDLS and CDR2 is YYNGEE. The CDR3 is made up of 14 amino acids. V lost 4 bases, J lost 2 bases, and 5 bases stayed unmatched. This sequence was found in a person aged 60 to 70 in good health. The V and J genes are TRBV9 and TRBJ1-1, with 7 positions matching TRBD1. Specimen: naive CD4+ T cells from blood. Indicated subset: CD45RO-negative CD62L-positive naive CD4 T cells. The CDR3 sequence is CASSKGTANTEAFF. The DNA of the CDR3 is TGTGCCAGCAGCAAAGGGACAGCAAACACTGAAGCTTTCTTT.